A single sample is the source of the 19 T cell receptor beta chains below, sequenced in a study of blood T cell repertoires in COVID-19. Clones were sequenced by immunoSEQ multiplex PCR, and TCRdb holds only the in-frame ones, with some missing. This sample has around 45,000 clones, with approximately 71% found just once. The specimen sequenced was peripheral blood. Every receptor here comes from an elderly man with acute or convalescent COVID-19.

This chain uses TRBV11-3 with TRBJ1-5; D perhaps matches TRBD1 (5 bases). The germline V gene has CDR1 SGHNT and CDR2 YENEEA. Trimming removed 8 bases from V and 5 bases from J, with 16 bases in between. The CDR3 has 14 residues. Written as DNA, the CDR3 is TGTGCCAGCGAAAACCCCAGGGTGGATCAGCCCCAGCATTTT. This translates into CASENPRVDQPQHF.

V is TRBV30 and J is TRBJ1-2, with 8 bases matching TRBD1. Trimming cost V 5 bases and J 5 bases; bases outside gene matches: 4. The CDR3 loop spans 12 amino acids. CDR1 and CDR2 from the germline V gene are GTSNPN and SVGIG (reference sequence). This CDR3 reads CAWGQGAYGYTF. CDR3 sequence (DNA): TGTGCCTGGGGGCAGGGGGCGTATGGCTACACCTTC.

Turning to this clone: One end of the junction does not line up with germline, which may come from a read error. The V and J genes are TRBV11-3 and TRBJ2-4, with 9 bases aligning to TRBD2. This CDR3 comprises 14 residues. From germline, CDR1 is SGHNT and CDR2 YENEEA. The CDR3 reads CASRRGGGDNIQYF. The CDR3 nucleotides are TGCGCCAGCCGCCGCGGGGGGGGAGATAACATTCAGTACTTC.

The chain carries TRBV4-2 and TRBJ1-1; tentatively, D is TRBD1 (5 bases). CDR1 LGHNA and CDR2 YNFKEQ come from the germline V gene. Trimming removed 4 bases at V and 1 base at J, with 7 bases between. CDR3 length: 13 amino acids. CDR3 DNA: TGTGCCAGCAGCCTCGGGGGGAACACTGAAGCTTTCTTT. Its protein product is CASSLGGNTEAFF.

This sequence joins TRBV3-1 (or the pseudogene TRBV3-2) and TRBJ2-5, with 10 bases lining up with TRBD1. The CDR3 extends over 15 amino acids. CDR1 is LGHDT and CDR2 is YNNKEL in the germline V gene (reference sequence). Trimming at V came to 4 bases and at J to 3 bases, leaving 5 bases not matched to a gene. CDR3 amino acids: CASSLRTGGKETQYF. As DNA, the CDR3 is TGTGCCAGCAGCCTGAGGACAGGGGGTAAAGAGACCCAGTACTTC.

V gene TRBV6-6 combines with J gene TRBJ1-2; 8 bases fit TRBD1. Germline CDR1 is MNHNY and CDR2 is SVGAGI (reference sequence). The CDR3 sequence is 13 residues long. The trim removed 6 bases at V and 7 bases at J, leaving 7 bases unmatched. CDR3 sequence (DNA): TGTGCCAGCAGCCCCGACAGGGGAAGTGGCTACACCTTC. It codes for CASSPDRGSGYTF.

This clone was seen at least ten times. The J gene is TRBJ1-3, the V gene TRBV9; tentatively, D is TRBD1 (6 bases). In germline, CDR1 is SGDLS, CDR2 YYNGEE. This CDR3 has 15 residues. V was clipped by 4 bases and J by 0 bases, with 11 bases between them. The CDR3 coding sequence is TGTGCCAGCAGCATCACAGGGAGCTCTGGAAACACCATATATTTT. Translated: CASSITGSSGNTIYF.

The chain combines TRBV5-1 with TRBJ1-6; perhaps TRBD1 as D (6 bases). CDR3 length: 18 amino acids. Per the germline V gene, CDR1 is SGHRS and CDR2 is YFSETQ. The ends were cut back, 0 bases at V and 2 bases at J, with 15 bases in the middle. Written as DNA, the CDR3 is TGCGCCAGCAGCTTGGCTGGGAAGGGGGACCCCTATAATTCACCCCTCCACTTT. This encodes CASSLAGKGDPYNSPLHF.

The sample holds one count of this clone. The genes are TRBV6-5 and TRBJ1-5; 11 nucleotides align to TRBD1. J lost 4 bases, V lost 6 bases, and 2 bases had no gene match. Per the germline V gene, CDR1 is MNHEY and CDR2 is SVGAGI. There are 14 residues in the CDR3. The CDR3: CASRRDRGNQPQHF. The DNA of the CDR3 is TGTGCCAGCAGGCGGGACAGGGGGAATCAGCCCCAGCATTTT.

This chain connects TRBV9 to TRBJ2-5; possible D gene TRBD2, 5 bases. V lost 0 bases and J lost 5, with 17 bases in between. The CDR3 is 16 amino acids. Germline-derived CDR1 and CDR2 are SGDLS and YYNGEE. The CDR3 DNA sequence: TGTGCCAGCAGCGTAGCTGGTGCTAGAGGGCGTGAGACCCAGTACTTC. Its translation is CASSVAGARGRETQYF.

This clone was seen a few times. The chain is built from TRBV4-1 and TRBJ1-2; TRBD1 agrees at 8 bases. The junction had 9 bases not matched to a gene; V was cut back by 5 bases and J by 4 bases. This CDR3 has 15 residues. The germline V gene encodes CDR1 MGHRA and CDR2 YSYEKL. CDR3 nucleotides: TGCGCCAGCAGCTCGCGCAGGACAGGGAGCTATGGCTACACCTTC. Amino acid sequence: CASSSRRTGSYGYTF.

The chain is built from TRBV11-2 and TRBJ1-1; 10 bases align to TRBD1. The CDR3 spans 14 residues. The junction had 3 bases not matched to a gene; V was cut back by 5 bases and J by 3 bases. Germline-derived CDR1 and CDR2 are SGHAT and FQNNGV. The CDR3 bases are TGTGCCAGCAGCCGGACAGGGGGGTACACTGAAGCTTTCTTT. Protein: CASSRTGGYTEAFF.

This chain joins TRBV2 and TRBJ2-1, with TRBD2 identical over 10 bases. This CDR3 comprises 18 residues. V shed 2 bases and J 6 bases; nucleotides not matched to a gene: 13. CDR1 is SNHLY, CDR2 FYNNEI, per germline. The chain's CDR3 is CASSEMWAPSGSSNEQFF. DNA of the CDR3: TGTGCCAGCAGTGAAATGTGGGCGCCTAGCGGGAGTAGCAATGAGCAGTTCTTC.

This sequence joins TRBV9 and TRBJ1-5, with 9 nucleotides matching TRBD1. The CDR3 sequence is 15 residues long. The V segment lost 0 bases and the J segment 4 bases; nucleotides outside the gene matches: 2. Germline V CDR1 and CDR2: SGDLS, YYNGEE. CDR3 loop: CASSVGTGVNQPQHF. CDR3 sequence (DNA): TGTGCCAGCAGCGTAGGGACAGGGGTAAATCAGCCCCAGCATTTT. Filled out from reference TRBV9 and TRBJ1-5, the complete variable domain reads DSGVTQTPKHLITATGQRVTLRCSPRSGDLSVYWYQQSLDQGLQFLIQYYNGEERAKGNILERFSAQQFPDLHSELNLSSLELGDSALYFCASSVGTGVNQPQHFGDGTRLSIL.

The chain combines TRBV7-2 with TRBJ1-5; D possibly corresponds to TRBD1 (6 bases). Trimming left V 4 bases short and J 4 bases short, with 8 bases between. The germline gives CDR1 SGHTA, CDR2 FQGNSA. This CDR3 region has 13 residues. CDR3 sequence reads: CASSSQGNQPQHF. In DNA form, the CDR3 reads TGTGCCAGCAGCTCTCAGGGGAATCAGCCCCAGCATTTT.

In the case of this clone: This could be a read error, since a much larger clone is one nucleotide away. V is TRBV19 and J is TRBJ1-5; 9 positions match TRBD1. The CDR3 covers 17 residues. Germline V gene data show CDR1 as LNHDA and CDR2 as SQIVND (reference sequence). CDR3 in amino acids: CASSIVDGGQGGQPRHF. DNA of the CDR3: TGTGCCAGTAGTATAGTGGACGGGGGACAGGGCGGTCAGCCCCGGCATTTT.

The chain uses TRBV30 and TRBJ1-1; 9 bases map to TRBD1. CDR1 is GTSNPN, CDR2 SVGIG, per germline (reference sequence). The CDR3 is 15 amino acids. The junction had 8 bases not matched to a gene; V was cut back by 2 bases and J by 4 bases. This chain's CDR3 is CAWSTTGGRSTEAFF. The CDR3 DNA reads TGTGCCTGGAGTACTACAGGGGGCAGAAGCACTGAAGCTTTCTTT.

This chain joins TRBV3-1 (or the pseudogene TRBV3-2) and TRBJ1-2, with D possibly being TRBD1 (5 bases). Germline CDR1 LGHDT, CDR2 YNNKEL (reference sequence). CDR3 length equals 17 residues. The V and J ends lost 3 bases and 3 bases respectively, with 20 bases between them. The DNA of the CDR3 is TGTGCCAGCAGCCATCTTGAGACAGTCGAACCTCACTATGGCTACACCTTC. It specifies CASSHLETVEPHYGYTF.

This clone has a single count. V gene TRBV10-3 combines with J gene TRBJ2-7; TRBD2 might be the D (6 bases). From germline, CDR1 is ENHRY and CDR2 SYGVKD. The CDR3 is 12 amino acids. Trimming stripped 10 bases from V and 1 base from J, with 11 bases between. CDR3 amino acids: CATWDSSYEQYF. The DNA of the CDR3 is TGTGCCACCTGGGACTCGTCCTACGAGCAGTACTTC.